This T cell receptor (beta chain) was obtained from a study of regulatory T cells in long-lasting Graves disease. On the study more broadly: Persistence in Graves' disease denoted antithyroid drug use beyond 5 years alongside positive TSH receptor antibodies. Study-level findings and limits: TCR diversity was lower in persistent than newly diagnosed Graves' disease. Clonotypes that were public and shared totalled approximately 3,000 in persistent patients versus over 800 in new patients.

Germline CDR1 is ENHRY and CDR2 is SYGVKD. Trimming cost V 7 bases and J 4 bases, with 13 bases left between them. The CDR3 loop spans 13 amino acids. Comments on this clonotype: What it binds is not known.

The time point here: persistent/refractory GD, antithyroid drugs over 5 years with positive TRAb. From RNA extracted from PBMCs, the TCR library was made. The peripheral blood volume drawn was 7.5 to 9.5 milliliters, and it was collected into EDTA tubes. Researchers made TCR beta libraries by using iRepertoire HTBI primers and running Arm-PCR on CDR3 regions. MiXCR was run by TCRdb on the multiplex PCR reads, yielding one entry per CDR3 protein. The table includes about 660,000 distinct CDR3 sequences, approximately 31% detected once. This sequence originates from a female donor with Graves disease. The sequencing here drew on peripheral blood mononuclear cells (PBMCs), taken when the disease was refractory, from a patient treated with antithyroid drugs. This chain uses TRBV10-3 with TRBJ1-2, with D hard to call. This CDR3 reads CAITQAGFYGYTF. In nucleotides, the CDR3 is TGTGCCATCACCCAGGCAGGATTCTATGGCTACACCTTC.